Each of the 25 T cell receptor beta chains below was sequenced from the same sample in a study of identical twins. MiXCR was run by TCRdb on the 5' RACE reads, yielding one entry per CDR3 protein. The repertoire has approximately 620,000 distinct CDR3 sequences, around 8.6% of them found once; the top ten carry around 0.95%. These data also featured in a second study, about yellow fever vaccine responses in identical twins.

Sequencing was performed on PBMCs. The receptors here all came from a woman younger than 35 in good health.

This clonotype was seen only a few times. This sequence joins TRBV6-1 and TRBJ2-6, with 9 positions matching TRBD2. Germline CDR1 reads MNHNS; CDR2 reads SASEGT. This CDR3 has 15 amino acids. The ends lost 6 bases at V and 4 bases at J; junction bases unmatched: 4. In DNA form, the CDR3 reads TGTGCCAGCAGCCCCCTAGCGGGGGGGGCCAACGTCCTGACTTTC. It translates to CASSPLAGGANVLTF.

The table lists this clonotype with many counts. The chain links TRBV12-3 or TRBV12-4 to TRBJ2-1, with D perhaps matching TRBD2 (7 bases). CDR3 length equals 17 residues. V was cut by 3 bases and J by 0 bases, with 15 bases left in between. The CDR3 coding sequence is TGTGCCAGCAGTTTGAGGGGGGGATCCAGCTCCTACAATGAGCAGTTCTTC. It translates to CASSLRGGSSSYNEQFF.

This clonotype was seen a handful of times. The gene calls are TRBV9 and TRBJ2-6; no clear D. The V and J ends lost 0 bases and 1 base respectively, with 5 bases between them. Per the germline V gene, CDR1 is SGDLS and CDR2 is YYNGEE. The CDR3 contains 15 residues. CDR3 sequence reads: CASSVDISGANVLTF. The CDR3 bases are TGTGCCAGCAGCGTAGACATATCTGGGGCCAACGTCCTGACTTTC.

This clonotype has only a few counts. The chain carries TRBV27 and TRBJ1-1; D gene uncertain. The CDR3 totals 12 residues. The ends were cut back, 4 bases at V and 6 bases at J, with 9 bases in the middle. CDR1 is MNHEY, CDR2 SMNVEV, per germline (reference sequence). CDR3: CASSSWTSEAFF. CDR3 sequence (DNA): TGTGCCAGCAGTTCCTGGACTTCTGAAGCTTTCTTT.

V gene TRBV18 combines with J gene TRBJ2-5; 7 positions agree with TRBD1. The CDR3 loop spans 14 amino acids. The V segment lost 1 base and the J segment 2 bases; nucleotides outside the gene matches: 1. Germline CDR1 KGHSH, CDR2 LQKENI. The CDR3 sequence: CASSPRGQQETQYF. The DNA for the CDR3 is TGTGCCAGCTCACCACGGGGACAGCAAGAGACCCAGTACTTC.

This clonotype was detected only a few times. The chain combines TRBV10-2 with TRBJ1-1; D call uncertain. The CDR3 length is 13 residues. V was cut by 3 bases and J by 1 base, with 6 bases left in between. CDR1 and CDR2 (germline): WSHSY, SAAADI. The CDR3 bases are TGCGCCAGCAGTGACTGGGGGAACACTGAAGCTTTCTTT. Residues: CASSDWGNTEAFF.

This clonotype was picked up a small number of times. In DNA, the CDR3 is TGTGCCAGCAGCGAAAGAGGGGAAGGTCGGGCCCAGTACTTC. Amino acids: CASSERGEGRAQYF. The chain employs TRBV27 and TRBJ2-5; D may match TRBD1 or TRBD2 (5 bases each). V was cut by 6 bases and J by 9 bases, with 20 bases left in between. CDR1 and CDR2 (germline): MNHEY, SMNVEV (reference sequence). CDR3 length equals 14 residues.

This clonotype was picked up a small number of times. This sequence joins TRBV5-1 and TRBJ2-7, with 11 bases lining up with TRBD1. Germline trimming cut 4 bases from V and 6 bases from J; bases unmatched to any gene: 9. The CDR3 is made up of 15 amino acids. The V gene's germline CDR1 is SGHRS and CDR2 YFSETQ. For the CDR3, the DNA is TGCGCCAGCAGCCTCGGACAGGGGGCGCCGGTCGAGCAGTACTTC. Translation gives CASSLGQGAPVEQYF.

This clonotype has just a few counts. The rearrangement links TRBV12-3 or TRBV12-4 to TRBJ1-1; D might be TRBD1 (5 bases). Trimming took 5 bases from V and 6 from J, leaving 19 bases between them. The CDR3 has 15 residues. CDR3 protein: CASSGLGARGAEAFF. CDR3 DNA: TGTGCCAGCAGTGGATTAGGGGCGCGGGGGGCTGAAGCTTTCTTT.

This clonotype has just a few counts. The rearrangement joins TRBV19 to TRBJ1-2; the D is unclear. Germline V lookup: CDR1 LNHDA, CDR2 SQIVND (reference sequence). The germline V and J ends were trimmed by 7 bases and 4 bases, with 19 bases remaining between them. The CDR3 runs to 15 residues. The CDR3 region has the DNA TGTGCCAGTACTGAGTTAGGGCGAACGGGCTATGGCTACACCTTC. This translates into CASTELGRTGYGYTF.

The chain recombines TRBV20-1 with TRBJ2-1; 7 nucleotides align to TRBD2. CDR1 is DFQATT, CDR2 SNEGSKA, per germline (reference sequence). Trimming cost V 4 bases and J 0 bases; bases outside gene matches: 12. This CDR3 spans 17 amino acids. CDR3 in amino acids: CSANTLSGASSYNEQFF. CDR3 coding DNA: TGCAGTGCTAACACCTTGAGCGGGGCGAGCTCCTACAATGAGCAGTTCTTC.

In this sample, this clonotype turned up a few times. V is TRBV15 and J is TRBJ2-7, with 8 bases identical to TRBD1. This CDR3 has 15 amino acids. Trimming took 3 bases from V and 1 from J; bases not matched to a gene: 5. Germline V gene lookup returns CDR1 LNHNV and CDR2 YYDKDF (reference sequence). The CDR3 loop reads CATSSGRTGSYEQYF. CDR3 in DNA: TGTGCCACCAGCAGTGGCCGGACAGGGTCCTACGAGCAGTACTTC.

This clonotype was seen at least ten times. CDR3 sequence: CASSQGTGVSYEQYF. In DNA form, the CDR3 reads TGCGCCAGCAGCCAAGGGACAGGGGTTTCCTACGAGCAGTACTTC. The V and J genes are TRBV4-3 and TRBJ2-7; 9 bases align to TRBD1. Germline assignment: CDR1 LGHNA and CDR2 YSLEER. V shed 1 base, J shed 1 base, and the junction held 2 bases outside the gene matches. This CDR3 spans 15 amino acids.

This chain links TRBV6-2 or TRBV6-3 with TRBJ2-3; TRBD2 might be the D (5 bases). The CDR3 extends over 15 amino acids. Germline V gene data show CDR1 as MNHEY and CDR2 as SVGEGT. Trimming took off 4 bases at V and 2 bases at J, with 13 bases between the two ends. The CDR3 sequence: CASSSGDGPTDTQYF. In DNA, the CDR3 is TGTGCCAGCAGTTCCGGGGATGGACCCACAGATACGCAGTATTTT.

With respect to this clonotype: A read error is possible here, since a much larger clone lies one base away. This chain joins TRBV20-1 and TRBJ2-7, with D perhaps being TRBD1 or TRBD2 (6 bases each). CDR3 length: 12 residues. Between the trimmed V and J ends, which lost 2 bases and 2 bases, there was a span of 7 bases. Per the germline V gene, CDR1 is DFQATT and CDR2 is SNEGSKA (reference sequence). The CDR3 DNA is TGCAGTGCTAGAAGGGGGGCCTACGAGCAGTACTTC. Protein sequence: CSARRGAYEQYF.

There are a few counts of this clonotype. V gene TRBV6-1 combines with J gene TRBJ2-7; TRBD2 agrees at 9 bases. CDR3 length: 15 residues. Germline assignment: CDR1 MNHNS and CDR2 SASEGT. V lost 7 bases, J lost 0 bases, and 7 bases stayed unmatched. The chain's CDR3 is CASKVSGGLSYEQYF. CDR3 nucleotides: TGTGCCAGCAAGGTTAGCGGGGGCCTCTCCTACGAGCAGTACTTC.

V is TRBV5-1 and J is TRBJ2-3; D gene uncertain. With 1 base removed from V and 4 bases from J, the gap between germline ends came to 10 bases. The germline CDR1 and CDR2 sequences are SGHRS and YFSETQ. This CDR3 has 14 residues. The CDR3 protein is CASSLIGPADTQYF. CDR3 coding DNA: TGCGCCAGCAGCTTGATAGGGCCGGCAGATACGCAGTATTTT.

The rearrangement joins TRBV5-6 to TRBJ2-3, with D perhaps assigned TRBD1 or TRBD2 (6 bases each). CDR3 length equals 15 residues. Trimming removed 6 bases from V and 2 bases from J, with 16 bases in between. Germline CDR1 is SGHDT and CDR2 is YYEEEE. The CDR3 DNA reads TGTGCCAGCATACGGGGGCCGGCCGTCACAGATACGCAGTATTTT. Its translation is CASIRGPAVTDTQYF.

At least ten counts were recorded for this clonotype. The chain employs TRBV7-9 and TRBJ2-3, with unresolved D. Trimming removed 5 bases at V and 7 bases at J, with 7 bases between. This CDR3 spans 11 amino acids. The germline V gene has CDR1 SEHNR and CDR2 FQNEAQ (reference sequence). Here the CDR3 reads CASSPPNTQYF. The CDR3 DNA reads as TGTGCCAGCAGCCCACCAAATACGCAGTATTTT.

This clonotype showed up many times. The rearrangement links TRBV29-1 to TRBJ2-2, with TRBD2 matching 9 bases. The CDR3 is made up of 18 amino acids. V lost 6 bases to trimming and J lost 5 bases; unmatched junction nucleotides: 19. CDR1 SQVTM and CDR2 ANQGSEA come from the germline V gene. The CDR3 DNA reads TGCAGCGTCCGAGGTTATAGCGGGAGCCCTAGTAAAACCGGGGAGCTGTTTTTT. Protein sequence: CSVRGYSGSPSKTGELFF.

V gene TRBV7-8 combines with J gene TRBJ1-2, with 9 bases identical to TRBD1. This CDR3 is 14 amino acids long. The germline V gene encodes CDR1 SGHVS and CDR2 FQNEAQ. Trimming removed 3 bases from V and 9 bases from J; junction bases left unmatched: 8. This CDR3 is CASSFDRGALSYTF. DNA for the CDR3: TGTGCCAGCAGCTTCGACAGGGGGGCTTTGAGCTACACCTTC.

The rearrangement joins TRBV5-1 to TRBJ2-1; perhaps TRBD1 as D (5 bases). This CDR3 is built from 18 residues. Trimming took off 4 bases at V and 0 bases at J, with 20 bases between the two ends. CDR1 is SGHRS and CDR2 is YFSETQ in the germline V gene. This chain's CDR3 is CASSQIGLDSSSYNEQFF. The DNA of the CDR3 is TGCGCCAGCAGCCAGATCGGTCTAGACAGTAGCTCCTACAATGAGCAGTTCTTC. The full variable domain, rest sourced from reference TRBV5-1 and TRBJ2-1, is KAGVTQTPRYLIKTRGQQVTLSCSPISGHRSVSWYQQTPGQGLQFLFEYFSETQRNKGNFPGRFSGRQFSNSRSEMNVSTLELGDSALYLCASSQIGLDSSSYNEQFFGPGTRLTVL.

This clonotype was detected many times. The CDR3 loop is CASSVGGGPTDTQYF. In DNA, the CDR3 is TGTGCCAGCAGCGTAGGGGGAGGGCCCACAGATACGCAGTATTTT. This chain uses TRBV9 with TRBJ2-3; 7 bases line up with TRBD2. The CDR3 totals 15 residues. Germline assignment: CDR1 SGDLS and CDR2 YYNGEE. V was pared by 0 bases and J by 2 bases, with 3 bases of the junction left unmatched.

This clonotype appeared a few times. The chain combines TRBV20-1 with TRBJ1-5, with 9 bases fitting TRBD1. The CDR3 contains 14 residues. V lost 6 bases to trimming and J lost 2 bases; unmatched junction nucleotides: 5. Germline V gene sequence: CDR1 DFQATT, CDR2 SNEGSKA (reference sequence). The CDR3 region has the DNA TGCAGTGCCTGGACAGGGGAGGGCAATCAGCCCCAGCATTTT. Protein: CSAWTGEGNQPQHF.

This chain joins TRBV2 and TRBJ2-4, with a possible D match to TRBD2 (5 bases). The CDR3 has 14 amino acids. Trimming pared 8 bases from V and 9 bases from J, leaving 20 bases between. Germline V gene data show CDR1 as SNHLY and CDR2 as FYNNEI. In DNA form, the CDR3 reads TGTGCCAGCGCGATAGTTTCCGGCGAGGGCATTCAGTACTTC. It codes for CASAIVSGEGIQYF.